These 21 T cell receptor beta chains share one sample of origin, sequenced in a study of CD8+CD57+ T cells in acquired aplastic anemia. The template used for profiling TCR beta VDJ and CDR3 was genomic DNA. TCRdb passed the reads through MiXCR, listing each CDR3 protein once. The sample has 310,000 or so distinct CDR3 sequences, under 60% seen once. In patients chosen for sequencing, flow cytometry had shown CD8+CD57+ cell expansion. The specimen sequenced was sorted CD4+, CD8+, or CD8+CD57+ T cells (not recorded which) from PBMCs. The receptors come from a human donor with aplastic anemia.

The genes are TRBV2 and TRBJ1-6; TRBD1 agrees at 7 bases. The CDR3 loop spans 14 amino acids. Germline V gene sequence: CDR1 SNHLY, CDR2 FYNNEI. V dropped 5 bases and J dropped 9; count of bases not matched to a gene: 7. CDR3 residues: CASSLRDSPSPLHF. The CDR3, as DNA: TGTGCCAGCAGTCTCCGGGACAGCCCTTCACCCCTCCACTTT.

The chain links TRBV5-8 to TRBJ2-3; TRBD2 aligns across 8 bases. The CDR3 loop spans 14 amino acids. CDR1 is SGHTS and CDR2 is YDEGEE in the germline V gene. V dropped 4 bases and J dropped 4; count of bases not matched to a gene: 5. The CDR3 loop is CASSRTSGADTQYF. The CDR3 region has the DNA TGTGCCAGCAGCAGAACTAGCGGCGCAGATACGCAGTATTTT.

This chain connects TRBV7-9 to TRBJ2-1; TRBD2 matches 7 bases. V trimming: 1 base; J trimming: 8 bases; junction bases outside the gene matches: 5. Germline V lookup: CDR1 SEHNR, CDR2 FQNEAQ (reference sequence). The CDR3 is 14 amino acids. The CDR3 is CASSLGLADDEQFF. In DNA, the CDR3 is TGTGCCAGCAGCTTAGGGCTAGCGGACGATGAGCAGTTCTTC.

This clonotype was counted ten times or more. The rearrangement joins TRBV6-4 to TRBJ2-3, with D uncertain. The V gene lost 0 bases and the J gene lost 6 bases, with 13 bases spanning the gap. Looked up from germline, CDR1 is MRHNA and CDR2 is SNTAGT. The CDR3 is 15 amino acids. The CDR3, as DNA: TGTGCCAGCAGTGACTCGAGCCAGTCTGGGGATACGCAGTATTTT. It is translated as CASSDSSQSGDTQYF.

The V and J genes are TRBV10-3 and TRBJ1-3; D call uncertain. Trimming left V 11 bases short and J 0 bases short, with 8 bases between. The CDR3 is 12 residues long. Germline CDR1 and CDR2: ENHRY and SYGVKD. CDR3 protein: CAASISGNTIYF. The CDR3 nucleotides are TGTGCCGCCTCTATCTCTGGAAACACCATATATTTT.

The genes are TRBV20-1 and TRBJ2-3; no definite D call. From germline, CDR1 is DFQATT and CDR2 SNEGSKA (reference sequence). CDR3 length equals 10 residues. Trimming left V 7 bases short and J 0 bases short, with 2 bases between. CDR3 loop: CSVSTDTQYF. In DNA form, the CDR3 reads TGCAGTGTAAGCACAGATACGCAGTATTTT.

This chain uses TRBV7-9 with TRBJ2-3; D not resolved. Trimming removed 3 bases at V and 1 base at J, with 8 bases between. Germline V gives CDR1 SEHNR, CDR2 FQNEAQ (reference sequence). The CDR3 runs to 14 residues. The CDR3 sequence: CASSFSRGTDTQYF. In DNA, the CDR3 is TGTGCCAGCAGCTTTAGTCGGGGCACAGATACGCAGTATTTT.

As concerns this clonotype: One junction end does not reproduce the germline sequence, and a read error may be involved. J is TRBJ2-5 and V is TRBV20-1; 9 bases map to TRBD2. The CDR3 has 15 amino acids. Germline assignment: CDR1 DFQATT and CDR2 SNEGSKA (reference sequence). The CDR3 DNA is TGCGGTGCTAAATCGGCTAGCGGGATGTCGGAGACCCAGTACTTC. Translated, it gives CGAKSASGMSETQYF.

The table lists this clonotype with a count of one. The missing conserved phenylalanine or tryptophan at the end of this CDR3 makes a read error likely. The DNA is left out, because the CDR3 cannot be placed on it with certainty; the CDR3 is given as TCRdb lists it. The chain employs TRBV2 and TRBJ1-1; TRBD1, the D gene given by the table, was not confirmed from the DNA. Termini included, the CDR3 measures 12 amino acids. Germline V gene data show CDR1 as SNHLY and CDR2 as FYNNEI. The CDR3 sequence is CASSGGQAWGFL.

The chain uses TRBV19 and TRBJ1-2; the match to TRBD1 covers 7 bases. The germline gives CDR1 LNHDA, CDR2 SQIVND (reference sequence). CDR3 length equals 13 residues. V lost 8 bases, J lost 0 bases, and 3 bases stayed unmatched. The CDR3 protein is CASGQVSNYGYTF. In DNA, the CDR3 is TGTGCCAGTGGACAGGTATCTAACTATGGCTACACCTTC.

V gene TRBV3-1 combines with J gene TRBJ2-1; tentatively, D is TRBD1 or TRBD2 (6 bases each). From germline, CDR1 is LGHDT and CDR2 YNNKEL (reference sequence). This CDR3 has 16 amino acids. Between the trimmed V and J ends, which lost 2 bases and 4 bases, there was a span of 15 bases. The CDR3 bases are TGTGCCAGCAGCCAACCGGGGGCTAGTATTTACAATGAGCAGTTCTTC. Encoded protein: CASSQPGASIYNEQFF.

Remarks on this clonotype: One junction end does not reproduce the germline sequence, and a read error may be involved. The V and J genes are TRBV5-6 and TRBJ1-6; D gene uncertain. The germline gives CDR1 SGHDT, CDR2 YYEEEE. The CDR3 totals 18 residues. CDR3 protein: CTSSTTQPATGNNSPLHF. The CDR3, as DNA: TGTACCAGCAGCACCACACAGCCGGCGACGGGGAATAATTCACCCCTCCACTTT.

Many counts were recorded for this clonotype. The V call is TRBV3-1, the J call TRBJ2-3, with D hard to call. The CDR3 is 12 amino acids. V was cut by 1 base and J by 4 bases, with 3 bases left in between. Germline V gene sequence: CDR1 LGHDT, CDR2 YNNKEL (reference sequence). This chain's CDR3 is CASSQVPDTQYF. The CDR3 region has the DNA TGTGCCAGCAGCCAAGTACCAGATACGCAGTATTTT.

The chain links TRBV19 to TRBJ1-2; D is unclear. Germline loops: CDR1 LNHDA, CDR2 SQIVND (reference sequence). Deletions cut 7 bases from V and 1 base from J, with 13 bases between. This CDR3 region has 14 residues. CDR3 nucleotide sequence: TGTGCCAGTAAGGGCAGACTCCTTAACTATGGCTACACCTTC. It specifies CASKGRLLNYGYTF.

The CDR3 spells CASSMTSGGASYNEQFF. DNA for the CDR3: TGTGCCAGCAGCATGACTAGCGGGGGGGCGTCCTACAATGAGCAGTTCTTC. The genes are TRBV7-6 and TRBJ2-1; 14 nucleotides match TRBD2. Trimming cost V 5 bases and J 1 base; bases outside gene matches: 4. The CDR3 consists of 17 residues. Per the germline V gene, CDR1 is SGHVS and CDR2 is FNYEAQ.

The rearrangement joins TRBV19 to TRBJ2-7; 14 bases fit TRBD2. This CDR3 has 13 amino acids. CDR1 is LNHDA and CDR2 is SQIVND in the germline V gene (reference sequence). V dropped 9 bases and J dropped 6; count of bases not matched to a gene: 4. CDR3: CASRLAGGSEQYF. DNA of the CDR3: TGTGCCAGCAGACTAGCGGGAGGGAGCGAGCAGTACTTC.

The chain couples TRBV7-2 to TRBJ1-1; D may be TRBD1 (6 bases). Germline lookup yields CDR1 SGHTA and CDR2 FQGNSA. Trimming took 3 bases from V and 1 from J, leaving 15 bases between them. CDR3 length equals 16 residues. CDR3 loop: CASSFSGGDTNTEAFF. CDR3 sequence (DNA): TGTGCCAGCAGCTTTAGCGGGGGGGACACGAACACTGAAGCTTTCTTT.

This chain uses TRBV20-1 with TRBJ2-7, with a possible D match to TRBD2 (7 bases). The CDR3 is 12 amino acids. Germline lookup yields CDR1 DFQATT and CDR2 SNEGSKA (reference sequence). With 8 bases removed from V and 3 bases from J, the gap between germline ends came to 14 bases. CDR3 in amino acids: CSIRGGGYEQYF. The DNA of the CDR3 is TGCAGTATAAGAGGGGGGGGCTACGAGCAGTACTTC.

Points on this clonotype: A much larger clone sits a single nucleotide away, making a read error possible. This chain connects TRBV10-3 to TRBJ2-3, with TRBD1 as a possible D gene (7 bases). Germline CDR1 ENHRY, CDR2 SYGVKD. V lost 10 bases and J 4 bases, leaving 18 bases between the germline ends. This CDR3 is built from 14 residues. The CDR3 DNA follows: TGTGCCAGCAGGCGACAGGGAGGCCCAGATACGCAGTATTTT. Encoded protein: CASRRQGGPDTQYF.

This clonotype was observed at least ten times. The chain carries TRBV6-6 and TRBJ1-1; no clear D gene. Trimming removed 6 bases at V and 3 bases at J, with 11 bases between. The CDR3 is 13 amino acids. Germline CDR1 is MNHNY and CDR2 is SVGAGI (reference sequence). The CDR3 coding sequence is TGTGCCAGCAGGAAAGACGGGGACACTGAAGCTTTCTTT. It translates to CASRKDGDTEAFF.

This sequence joins TRBV20-1 and TRBJ2-6, with D uncertain. Germline V CDR1 and CDR2: DFQATT, SNEGSKA (reference sequence). CDR3 length: 14 residues. Trimming shortened V by 0 bases and J by 4 bases, and 7 bases separated the two germline ends. CDR3 bases: TGCAGTGCTAGAGAGCGCCAAGGGGCCAACGTCCTGACTTTC. It is translated as CSARERQGANVLTF.